These 32 T cell receptor beta chains were sequenced from one sample in a study of cytomegalovirus exposure and HLA in healthy donors (dated 2017 in TCRdb). The library relied on the immunoSEQ multiplex PCR assay. The multiplex PCR relied on a mix of 60 forward primers for TCR Vbeta segments and 13 reverse primers for TCR Jbeta segments. TCRdb carries this immuneACCESS record with in-frame sequences only. Its versions omit some clonotypes, under half of them owing to an unresolved V gene in the studies checked, with the rest unexplained. The sample includes 90,000 to 130,000 clones, with 65% to 80% observed a single time. 5% to 7.5% of the sample goes to the ten largest clones. Sequencing was done on a sample of PBMCs. The receptors come from a young man in good health and CMV-seropositive.

This clone is labeled as medium-sized. The chain is built from TRBV29-1 and TRBJ1-4, with TRBD1 identical over 8 bases. The CDR3 covers 13 residues. V gave up 4 bases and J gave up 7 bases; unmatched junction bases: 5. The germline CDR1 and CDR2 sequences are SQVTM and ANQGSEA. The CDR3 region has the DNA TGCAGCGTTGGGACAGGGAGTGGTGAAAAACTGTTTTTT. It is translated as CSVGTGSGEKLFF.

This clone was detected once. The chain is built from TRBV7-2 and TRBJ1-5, with D perhaps TRBD1 (5 bases). Trimming stripped 2 bases from V and 0 bases from J, with 11 bases between. The CDR3 runs 16 residues. Germline V lookup: CDR1 SGHTA, CDR2 FQGNSA. DNA for the CDR3: TGTGCCAGCAGCTTAAATTGGGGCTATAGCAATCAGCCCCAGCATTTT. This gives the protein CASSLNWGYSNQPQHF.

V is TRBV29-1 and J is TRBJ2-5; D might be TRBD1 (6 bases). Trimming cost V 7 bases and J 9 bases, with 18 bases left between them. Germline CDR1 reads SQVTM; CDR2 reads ANQGSEA. The CDR3 is 12 amino acids. The CDR3 DNA reads TGCAGCGGATTACAGGGAGATGAGGCCCAGTACTTC. Its translation is CSGLQGDEAQYF.

CDR3 nucleotides: TGTGCCAGCAGCTTATTGGGTGGGGGGGTCCCCGGGGAGCTGTTTTTT. Translation: CASSLLGGGVPGELFF. This rearrangement joins TRBV7-2 to TRBJ2-2; TRBD2 matches 7 bases. Germline values: CDR1 SGHTA, CDR2 FQGNSA. The CDR3 extends over 16 amino acids. J gave up 6 bases and V 2 bases, and 9 bases lay outside the gene matches.

The V call is TRBV9, the J call TRBJ2-3; 7 bases fit TRBD2. CDR1 and CDR2 (germline): SGDLS, YYNGEE. J was trimmed by 2 bases and V by 7 bases; bases with no gene match: 10. The CDR3 is 15 residues long. CDR3 amino acids: CASGGESPNTDTQYF. The DNA of the CDR3 is TGTGCCAGCGGGGGGGAGAGCCCTAACACAGATACGCAGTATTTT.

This sequence joins TRBV9 and TRBJ1-2; no firm D call. The CDR3 spans 13 residues. Trimming left V 4 bases short and J 8 bases short, with 15 bases between. Germline V lookup: CDR1 SGDLS, CDR2 YYNGEE. CDR3: CASSPTLRKGYTF. As DNA, the CDR3 is TGTGCCAGCAGCCCAACTCTTAGAAAGGGCTACACCTTC.

In its sample, this clone was seen once. The gene calls are TRBV7-8 and TRBJ1-4, with 7 bases lining up with TRBD1. V was clipped by 5 bases and J by 7 bases; unmatched bases: 16. This CDR3 region has 17 residues. Germline values: CDR1 SGHVS, CDR2 FQNEAQ. The CDR3 is CASSPQGVGRRSEKLFF. As DNA, the CDR3 is TGTGCCAGCAGCCCTCAGGGGGTCGGACGGAGGAGTGAAAAACTGTTTTTT.

V gene TRBV7-9 combines with J gene TRBJ2-2, with a weak D call TRBD2 (6 bases). Germline V gene data show CDR1 as SEHNR and CDR2 as FQNEAQ (reference sequence). CDR3 length equals 15 residues. The V gene lost 3 bases and the J gene lost 0 bases, with 8 bases spanning the gap. CDR3 residues: CASSFGGSNTGELFF. The DNA of the CDR3 is TGTGCCAGCAGCTTCGGGGGTTCGAACACCGGGGAGCTGTTTTTT.

The J gene is TRBJ2-3, the V gene TRBV6-5; D might be TRBD2 (5 bases). The CDR3 length is 15 residues. Trimming stripped 0 bases from V and 0 bases from J, with 7 bases between. CDR1 is MNHEY, CDR2 SVGAGI, per germline. CDR3 bases: TGTGCCAGCAGTTACTCTCGGGGTAGCACAGATACGCAGTATTTT. Protein: CASSYSRGSTDTQYF.

This clone was counted between two and nine times. CDR3 sequence (DNA): TGTGCCAGCCGCAAGGGAGGGGCGACTAATGAAAAACTGTTTTTT. Residues: CASRKGGATNEKLFF. J is TRBJ1-4 and V is TRBV19, with TRBD1 as a possible D gene (5 bases). This CDR3 is 15 amino acids long. Germline V CDR1 and CDR2: LNHDA, SQIVND (reference sequence). V was clipped by 9 bases and J by 2 bases, with 16 bases between them.

This chain links TRBV5-1 with TRBJ2-5; 8 bases line up with TRBD1. Trimming at V came to 0 bases and at J to 5 bases, leaving 9 bases not matched to a gene. The V gene's germline CDR1 is SGHRS and CDR2 YFSETQ. The CDR3 loop spans 16 amino acids. CDR3 coding DNA: TGCGCCAGCAGCTTGGACTCAGGGGGCAGGTCGGAGACCCAGTACTTC. As protein: CASSLDSGGRSETQYF.

The chain combines TRBV7-9 with TRBJ1-1; unclear D gene. V gave up 1 base and J gave up 8 bases, with 11 bases separating them. Germline V gene lookup returns CDR1 SEHNR and CDR2 FQNEAQ (reference sequence). The CDR3 loop spans 13 amino acids. The CDR3 DNA reads as TGTGCCAGCAGCTTAGAGAGTACCCCAGAAGCTTTCTTT. This codes for CASSLESTPEAFF.

Comment on this clone: One end of the junction does not line up with germline, which may come from a read error. The chain employs TRBV7-7 and TRBJ2-1; 7 bases agree with TRBD1. Germline CDR1 reads SSHAT; CDR2 reads FNYEAQ (reference sequence). The CDR3 spans 14 residues. CDR3 region: CASRRSGQIDEQFF. CDR3 sequence (DNA): TGTGCTAGCAGGAGATCGGGACAGATCGATGAGCAGTTCTTC.

The chain has TRBV28 and TRBJ1-6, with 10 bases that match TRBD1. With 9 bases clipped from V and 6 bases from J, the junction kept 2 bases outside the gene matches. Germline CDR1 is MDHEN and CDR2 is SYDVKM. The CDR3 is 13 residues long. CDR3 in amino acids: CASRDRGNSPLHF. CDR3 coding DNA: TGTGCCAGTCGGGACAGGGGTAATTCACCCCTCCACTTT.

The chain links TRBV7-3 to TRBJ2-2; perhaps TRBD2 as D (6 bases). Germline lookup yields CDR1 SGHTA and CDR2 FQGTGA. This CDR3 contains 15 residues. V was pared by 1 base and J by 8 bases, with 14 bases between. The CDR3 region is CASSLSRSGGGELFF. In DNA, the CDR3 is TGTGCCAGCAGCTTAAGTCGTAGCGGCGGGGGGGAGCTGTTTTTT.

For the CDR3, the DNA is TGCGCCAGCAGCCAAGATCGGGAAGGAGGGGGCTTGGAGACCCAGTACTTC. Residues: CASSQDREGGGLETQYF. This sequence joins TRBV4-3 and TRBJ2-5, with D possibly TRBD1 on 7 matching bases. V was clipped by 0 bases and J by 5 bases, with 19 bases between them. The CDR3 sequence is 17 residues long. Germline V gene sequence: CDR1 LGHNA, CDR2 YSLEER.

The gene calls are TRBV7-8 and TRBJ1-2, with a tentative D call TRBD1 (6 bases). Germline-derived CDR1 and CDR2 are SGHVS and FQNEAQ. The V gene lost 5 bases and the J gene lost 1 base, with 11 bases spanning the gap. The CDR3 has 14 amino acids. CDR3 in amino acids: CASSKNRDNYGYTF. The CDR3 region has the DNA TGTGCCAGCAGCAAGAACAGGGATAACTATGGCTACACCTTC.

V usage is TRBV5-6 and J usage is TRBJ1-2; TRBD1 agrees at 8 bases. The length of the CDR3 is 13 residues. V dropped 4 bases and J dropped 7; count of bases not matched to a gene: 6. Germline CDR1 reads SGHDT; CDR2 reads YYEEEE. CDR3 residues: CASSLDRGSGYTF. The CDR3 region has the DNA TGTGCCAGCAGCCTAGACAGGGGAAGTGGCTACACCTTC.

The V call is TRBV9, the J call TRBJ1-2, with D hard to call. The CDR3 runs to 15 residues. The V gene lost 3 bases and the J gene lost 4 bases, with 16 bases spanning the gap. In germline, CDR1 is SGDLS, CDR2 YYNGEE. The CDR3 nucleotides read TGTGCCAGCAGCGGAGACCCCCGCGGCGGCTATGGCTACACCTTC. This encodes CASSGDPRGGYGYTF. Complete variable domain (other parts from reference TRBV9 and TRBJ1-2): DSGVTQTPKHLITATGQRVTLRCSPRSGDLSVYWYQQSLDQGLQFLIQYYNGEERAKGNILERFSAQQFPDLHSELNLSSLELGDSALYFCASSGDPRGGYGYTFGSGTRLTVV.

The chain carries TRBV4-3 and TRBJ2-7; TRBD1 matches at 8 bases. CDR1 and CDR2 (germline): LGHNA, YSLEER. The trim removed 4 bases at V and 6 bases at J, leaving 8 bases unmatched. The CDR3 is 14 amino acids. The CDR3 bases are TGCGCCAGCAGCCCCGGGACAGGAGCCCGCGAGCAGTACTTC. Protein sequence: CASSPGTGAREQYF.

The V and J genes are TRBV4-1 and TRBJ2-3, with D tentatively TRBD1 (6 bases). Trimming removed 0 bases at V and 6 bases at J, with 10 bases between. There are 14 residues in the CDR3. Germline CDR1 is MGHRA and CDR2 is YSYEKL. Here the CDR3 reads CASSQDNGQDTQYF. The DNA for the CDR3 is TGCGCCAGCAGCCAAGATAACGGACAGGATACGCAGTATTTT.

The J gene is TRBJ1-5, the V gene TRBV12-5, with TRBD1 matching 10 bases. Looked up from germline, CDR1 is LGHNT and CDR2 is FRNRAP. Trimming took 1 base from V and 4 from J; bases not matched to a gene: 7. This CDR3 spans 17 amino acids. CDR3: CASGLAPRDRGNQPQHF. CDR3 bases: TGTGCTAGTGGTTTGGCCCCTCGGGACAGGGGAAATCAGCCCCAGCATTTT.

The chain couples TRBV5-6 to TRBJ1-5; a weak D match, TRBD1 (5 bases). CDR1 and CDR2 from the germline V gene are SGHDT and YYEEEE. The CDR3 spans 16 residues. V lost 4 bases and J 0 bases, leaving 14 bases between the germline ends. The CDR3 sequence is CASSPSGRGSNQPQHF. DNA of the CDR3: TGTGCCAGCAGCCCGTCCGGTAGGGGTAGCAATCAGCCCCAGCATTTT.

The chain employs TRBV30 and TRBJ2-3; the match to TRBD2 covers 8 bases. Per germline, CDR1 GTSNPN and CDR2 SVGIG (reference sequence). After removal of 3 bases from V and 1 base from J, the junction contained 0 bases not matched to a gene. The CDR3 is 13 amino acids. The CDR3 bases are TGTGCCTGGAGGACTAGCGGCACAGATACGCAGTATTTT. Protein sequence: CAWRTSGTDTQYF.

The rearrangement joins TRBV6-5 to TRBJ2-7, with TRBD2 identical over 9 bases. The CDR3 has 15 residues. The germline V gene has CDR1 MNHEY and CDR2 SVGAGI. The V segment lost 5 bases and the J segment 5 bases; nucleotides outside the gene matches: 10. The CDR3 here is CASSKVRGGAHEQYF. For the CDR3, the DNA is TGTGCCAGCAGTAAGGTCCGCGGGGGGGCCCACGAGCAGTACTTC.

V and J are TRBV19 and TRBJ1-2; the D gene is possibly TRBD1 (5 bases). The CDR3 has 16 residues. Germline V gene lookup returns CDR1 LNHDA and CDR2 SQIVND (reference sequence). The V gene lost 3 bases and the J gene lost 4 bases, with 18 bases spanning the gap. This chain's CDR3 is CASSITWAETAYGYTF. The CDR3 bases are TGTGCCAGTAGTATCACCTGGGCCGAGACAGCCTATGGCTACACCTTC.

The J gene is TRBJ1-5, the V gene TRBV18, with TRBD1 as a possible D gene (6 bases). The germline V and J ends were trimmed by 3 bases and 2 bases, with 8 bases remaining between them. Germline CDR1 reads KGHSH; CDR2 reads LQKENI. The CDR3 totals 14 residues. CDR3 residues: CASSPEGGNQPQHF. Written as DNA, the CDR3 is TGTGCCAGCTCACCTGAGGGGGGCAATCAGCCCCAGCATTTT.

The chain links TRBV14 to TRBJ2-7; 9 bases match TRBD1. J gave up 3 bases and V 0 bases, and 3 bases lay outside the gene matches. In germline, CDR1 is SGHDN, CDR2 FVKESK. This CDR3 has 15 residues. CDR3 in amino acids: CASSQDWTGVYEQYF. CDR3 in DNA: TGTGCCAGCAGCCAAGACTGGACAGGGGTCTACGAGCAGTACTTC.

The genes are TRBV7-3 and TRBJ2-1; 9 nucleotides match TRBD1. The CDR3 is 17 residues long. With 0 bases clipped from V and 6 bases from J, the junction kept 9 bases outside the gene matches. Germline V gene data show CDR1 as SGHTA and CDR2 as FQGTGA. The CDR3 sequence: CASSLTNPGQGINEQFF. The DNA of the CDR3 is TGTGCCAGCAGCTTAACGAACCCGGGACAGGGTATCAATGAGCAGTTCTTC.

This chain connects TRBV6-1 to TRBJ2-7, with TRBD2 as a possible D gene (6 bases). Per germline, CDR1 MNHNS and CDR2 SASEGT. The V gene lost 8 bases and the J gene lost 3 bases, with 14 bases spanning the gap. The CDR3 runs 13 residues. CDR3 in amino acids: CASGIRGGYEQYF. The CDR3 DNA reads TGTGCCAGCGGAATAAGGGGAGGCTACGAGCAGTACTTC.

The chain uses TRBV5-1 and TRBJ2-7; D may be TRBD2 (6 bases). Germline assignment: CDR1 SGHRS and CDR2 YFSETQ. With 4 bases removed from V and 5 bases from J, the gap between germline ends came to 19 bases. The CDR3 is 15 residues long. The CDR3 here is CASSQGTGGGNEQYF. For the CDR3, the DNA is TGCGCCAGCAGCCAGGGTACAGGTGGGGGGAACGAGCAGTACTTC.

V gene TRBV28 combines with J gene TRBJ1-2; D is undetermined. The CDR3 extends over 13 amino acids. V was shortened by 5 bases and J by 4 bases, with 11 bases between the two germline ends. Germline V gene data show CDR1 as MDHEN and CDR2 as SYDVKM. The CDR3 region is CASSTQTSYGYTF. The CDR3 DNA follows: TGTGCCAGCAGTACCCAAACTAGCTATGGCTACACCTTC.